A single sample is the source of the 31 T cell receptor beta chains below, sequenced in a study of CD8 T cells in Susac syndrome. After extraction with the RNeasy kit, 0.5 to 1 ug of the RNA was reverse transcribed using random hexamers. TCRdb itself ran the immunoSEQ multiplex PCR reads through MiXCR, one entry per CDR3 protein. This table has 300,000 or so distinct CDR3 sequences, about 92% appearing once. Specimen: CD4+ T cells from PBMCs. Receptors originate from a human donor with multiple sclerosis.

The chain employs TRBV14 and TRBJ2-2; D unclear. Germline lookup yields CDR1 SGHDN and CDR2 FVKESK. The CDR3 is 14 amino acids. Trimming removed 0 bases from V and 5 bases from J, with 7 bases in between. The CDR3 loop is CASSQEFRTGELFF. The CDR3 nucleotides read TGTGCCAGCAGCCAAGAATTCCGGACCGGGGAGCTGTTTTTT. Using reference TRBV14 and TRBJ2-2 for the parts outside the CDR3, the full variable domain is EAGVTQFPSHSVIEKGQTVTLRCDPISGHDNLYWYRRVMGKEIKFLLHFVKESKQDESGMPNNRFLAERTGGTYSTLKVQPAELEDSGVYFCASSQEFRTGELFFGEGSRLTVL.

This clonotype was counted a single time. The chain uses TRBV6-5 and TRBJ1-1; D remains ambiguous. The germline CDR1 and CDR2 sequences are MNHEY and SVGAGI. V lost 2 bases to trimming and J lost 5 bases, with 9 bases between them. The CDR3 runs 13 residues. The DNA of the CDR3 is TGTGCCAGCAGTTACGAGCCAGAGACTGAAGCTTTCTTT. The encoded protein is CASSYEPETEAFF.

This chain connects TRBV7-8 to TRBJ1-2; D may be TRBD1 (6 bases). Trimming removed 4 bases at V and 2 bases at J, with 11 bases between. This CDR3 spans 14 amino acids. In germline, CDR1 is SGHVS, CDR2 FQNEAQ. DNA for the CDR3: TGTGCCAGCAGCTCTTATGACAGGAACTATGGCTACACCTTC. This encodes CASSSYDRNYGYTF. Variable domain in full (rest from reference TRBV7-8 and TRBJ1-2): GAGVSQSPRYKVAKRGQDVALRCDPISGHVSLFWYQQALGQGPEFLTYFQNEAQLDKSGLPSDRFFAERPEGSVSTLKIQRTQQEDSAVYLCASSSYDRNYGYTFGSGTRLTVV.

The chain carries TRBV6-5 and TRBJ1-2; possible D gene TRBD1, 6 bases. Germline assignment: CDR1 MNHEY and CDR2 SVGAGI. With 10 bases removed from V and 6 bases from J, the gap between germline ends came to 21 bases. This CDR3 has 14 residues. CDR3 loop: CAIARQAEWDGYTF. The CDR3 DNA reads TGTGCCATTGCGAGACAGGCAGAGTGGGATGGCTACACCTTC.

The chain links TRBV7-9 to TRBJ2-7; TRBD2 is a possible D gene (7 bases). Germline CDR1 reads SEHNR; CDR2 reads FQNEAQ (reference sequence). V gave up 7 bases and J gave up 3 bases, with 16 bases separating them. The CDR3 sequence is 14 residues long. The CDR3 spells CASTQGGGHYEQYF. CDR3 in DNA: TGTGCCAGCACCCAAGGGGGGGGCCACTACGAGCAGTACTTC.

The table lists this clonotype with a count of one. The rearrangement joins TRBV2 to TRBJ2-7; 12 nucleotides match TRBD2. CDR1 SNHLY and CDR2 FYNNEI come from the germline V gene. The CDR3 contains 15 residues. J was trimmed by 7 bases and V by 2 bases; bases with no gene match: 6. The CDR3 sequence: CASSERTSGTGEQYF. CDR3 coding DNA: TGTGCCAGCAGTGAACGGACTAGCGGGACGGGGGAGCAGTACTTC.

V and J are TRBV5-1 and TRBJ2-5; D unresolved. The CDR3 length is 14 residues. V was trimmed by 0 bases and J by 5 bases, leaving 11 bases between them. From germline, CDR1 is SGHRS and CDR2 YFSETQ. This chain's CDR3 is CASSLGPPTETQYF. The CDR3 DNA follows: TGCGCCAGCAGCTTGGGTCCCCCGACGGAGACCCAGTACTTC.

The genes are TRBV5-6 and TRBJ2-1, with D maybe TRBD2 (6 bases). This CDR3 has 11 amino acids. Germline V gives CDR1 SGHDT, CDR2 YYEEEE. V lost 6 bases and J lost 8, with 9 bases in between. The DNA for the CDR3 is TGTGCCAGCAACCGGGAGTATGAGCAGTTCTTC. This sequence encodes CASNREYEQFF.

The DNA of the CDR3 is TGTGCCAGTAGGACCAGACAGGGGGCGAGCACCGGGGAGCTGTTTTTT. Its translation: CASRTRQGASTGELFF. The gene calls are TRBV19 and TRBJ2-2, with 10 bases lining up with TRBD1. Germline V gene sequence: CDR1 LNHDA, CDR2 SQIVND (reference sequence). The CDR3 covers 16 residues. Germline trimming cut 6 bases from V and 4 bases from J; bases unmatched to any gene: 8.

The V and J genes are TRBV9 and TRBJ2-3; D gene unclear. V was trimmed by 7 bases and J by 2 bases, leaving 14 bases between them. This CDR3 spans 14 amino acids. CDR1 is SGDLS, CDR2 YYNGEE, per germline. The CDR3 region has the DNA TGTGCCAGCGCTTATGAGATGGCCACAGATACGCAGTATTTT. It is translated as CASAYEMATDTQYF. Looking up the rest from reference TRBV9 and TRBJ2-3 gives the full variable domain: DSGVTQTPKHLITATGQRVTLRCSPRSGDLSVYWYQQSLDQGLQFLIQYYNGEERAKGNILERFSAQQFPDLHSELNLSSLELGDSALYFCASAYEMATDTQYFGPGTRLTVL.

The rearrangement links TRBV7-9 to TRBJ1-1, with D perhaps matching TRBD1 (5 bases). Germline V gene sequence: CDR1 SEHNR, CDR2 FQNEAQ (reference sequence). With 5 bases removed from V and 10 bases from J, the gap between germline ends came to 20 bases. The CDR3 contains 14 residues. CDR3 in amino acids: CASSINAVGDPAFF. CDR3 coding DNA: TGTGCCAGCAGCATAAACGCGGTGGGGGATCCAGCTTTCTTT. Together with reference TRBV7-9 and TRBJ1-1, the CDR3 gives the full variable domain: DTGVSQNPRHKITKRGQNVTFRCDPISEHNRLYWYRQTLGQGPEFLTYFQNEAQLEKSRLLSDRFSAERPKGSFSTLEIQRTEQGDSAMYLCASSINAVGDPAFFGQGTRLTVV.

This clonotype has a single count. The chain employs TRBV27 and TRBJ1-3, with TRBD1 identical over 7 bases. The CDR3 has 16 amino acids. V was pared by 6 bases and J by 0 bases, with 8 bases of the junction left unmatched. CDR1 MNHEY and CDR2 SMNVEV come from the germline V gene (reference sequence). The CDR3 sequence: CASSSRTGISGNTIYF. CDR3 in DNA: TGTGCCAGCAGCTCTAGGACAGGAATCTCTGGAAACACCATATATTTT.

This chain uses TRBV13 with TRBJ2-1; 10 bases align to TRBD2. This CDR3 contains 16 residues. Trimming removed 5 bases from V and 7 bases from J; junction bases left unmatched: 11. Germline V gene data show CDR1 as PRHDT and CDR2 as FYEKMQ (reference sequence). The CDR3 sequence is CASSPHLAGVRNEQFF. CDR3 sequence (DNA): TGTGCCAGCAGCCCTCATCTAGCGGGAGTCCGAAATGAGCAGTTCTTC.

The gene calls are TRBV4-1 and TRBJ2-6; no clear D gene. From germline, CDR1 is MGHRA and CDR2 YSYEKL. V dropped 4 bases and J dropped 3 bases, with 16 bases sitting between them. The CDR3 sequence is 17 residues long. CDR3 DNA sequence: TGCGCCAGCAGCCCAGCCCGGACCCAGGTTGGGGCCAACGTCCTGACTTTC. This encodes CASSPARTQVGANVLTF.

The V call is TRBV5-6, the J call TRBJ1-6; D not certain. The CDR3 extends over 15 amino acids. V lost 0 bases, J lost 13 bases, and 17 bases lay in between. The germline V gene has CDR1 SGHDT and CDR2 YYEEEE. CDR3 in amino acids: CASSLVSLLQSPLHF. The CDR3 DNA sequence: TGTGCCAGCAGCTTGGTCTCTCTATTACAGTCCCCCCTCCACTTT.

This chain connects TRBV21-1 to TRBJ2-1. TRBV21-1 is deemed a pseudogene. The CDR3 is 13 amino acids. The CDR3 nucleotides are TGTGCCAGCAGCAAACTACGATGCTGTGAGCAGTTCTTC. It is translated as CASSKLRCCEQFF.

The rearrangement joins TRBV1 to TRBJ1-1. TRBV1 counts as a pseudogene. This CDR3 region has 17 residues. CDR3 bases: TGCACCAGCAGCCAACACAGTTGGGCCAGAGAGGGCACTGAAGCTTTCTTT. Its translation: CTSSQHSWAREGTEAFF.

The chain employs TRBV5-1 and TRBJ2-1; 8 bases agree with TRBD2. There are 15 residues in the CDR3. Germline V gives CDR1 SGHRS, CDR2 YFSETQ. J lost 7 bases, V lost 0 bases, and 6 bases had no gene match. The chain's CDR3 is CASSLAPGGPNEQFF. CDR3 bases: TGCGCCAGCAGCTTGGCTCCGGGAGGGCCGAATGAGCAGTTCTTC.

The genes are TRBV7-2 and TRBJ1-1, with D possibly being TRBD1 (6 bases). The CDR3 is made up of 14 amino acids. Looked up from germline, CDR1 is SGHTA and CDR2 is FQGNSA. Trimming took 5 bases from V and 7 from J, leaving 17 bases between them. CDR3 region: CASSPRRTEIEAFF. In DNA form, the CDR3 reads TGTGCCAGCAGCCCGCGTAGGACAGAGATTGAAGCTTTCTTT.

The CDR3 loop reads CASSAQLGGFTPNNQPQHF. The DNA for the CDR3 is TGTGCCAGCAGTGCGCAGCTCGGGGGTTTCACGCCCAACAATCAGCCCCAGCATTTT. J is TRBJ1-5 and V is TRBV12-3 or TRBV12-4; D might be TRBD1 (5 bases). V lost 5 bases and J 3 bases, leaving 26 bases between the germline ends. The CDR3 runs to 19 residues.

The rearrangement joins TRBV19 to TRBJ2-1, with D possibly TRBD2 on 6 matching bases. Looked up from germline, CDR1 is LNHDA and CDR2 is SQIVND (reference sequence). V was shortened by 6 bases and J by 6 bases, with 18 bases between the two germline ends. This CDR3 is built from 15 residues. This CDR3 reads CASSLNPGTPNEQFF. The CDR3 DNA sequence: TGTGCCAGTAGCCTAAACCCCGGGACTCCCAATGAGCAGTTCTTC.

This chain connects TRBV4-3 to TRBJ1-4; D call uncertain. The CDR3 sequence is 14 residues long. Germline CDR1 is LGHNA and CDR2 is YSLEER. The germline V and J ends were trimmed by 2 bases and 13 bases, with 17 bases remaining between them. CDR3 in amino acids: CASSQLSPGAVLFF. The CDR3 region has the DNA TGCGCCAGCAGCCAATTGTCGCCCGGAGCGGTACTGTTTTTT.

The J gene is TRBJ2-7, the V gene TRBV4-2; 7 positions match TRBD1. The V gene's germline CDR1 is LGHNA and CDR2 YNFKEQ. The junction had 13 bases not matched to a gene; V was cut back by 4 bases and J by 4 bases. The CDR3 extends over 16 amino acids. CDR3 protein: CASSLTAGGDSYEQYF. The CDR3 DNA reads as TGTGCCAGCAGCCTAACGGCAGGGGGAGATAGTTACGAGCAGTACTTC.

The rearrangement joins TRBV20-1 to TRBJ1-2; perhaps TRBD1 as D (5 bases). V lost 4 bases, J lost 5 bases, and 11 bases lay in between. This CDR3 has 12 residues. CDR1 DFQATT and CDR2 SNEGSKA come from the germline V gene (reference sequence). The CDR3 nucleotides are TGCAGTGCTATACAGGACGGATATGGCTACACCTTC. It translates to CSAIQDGYGYTF.

This clonotype was seen only once. V is TRBV7-8 and J is TRBJ2-1; 13 bases fit TRBD2. V gave up 0 bases and J gave up 7 bases; unmatched junction bases: 0. The CDR3 extends over 15 amino acids. Germline V CDR1 and CDR2: SGHVS, FQNEAQ. CDR3 amino acids: CASSLAGLAGNEQFF. CDR3 coding DNA: TGTGCCAGCAGCTTAGCGGGACTAGCGGGGAATGAGCAGTTCTTC.

The count of this clonotype is one. V usage is TRBV6-2 or TRBV6-3 and J usage is TRBJ2-1, with 10 bases aligning to TRBD2. The V segment lost 6 bases and the J segment 4 bases; nucleotides outside the gene matches: 18. The CDR3 is 19 amino acids. Germline V gene sequence: CDR1 MNHEY, CDR2 SVGEGT. This CDR3 reads CASSWAIAGGPRIYNEQFF. In nucleotides, the CDR3 is TGTGCCAGCAGCTGGGCCATAGCGGGAGGCCCCCGAATTTACAATGAGCAGTTCTTC.

The chain combines TRBV6-6 with TRBJ1-1, with D perhaps TRBD1 (5 bases). The V end was cut by 5 bases, the J end by 3 bases, with 16 bases between. This CDR3 contains 15 residues. Per the germline V gene, CDR1 is MNHNY and CDR2 is SVGAGI (reference sequence). For the CDR3, the DNA is TGTGCCAGCAGTCTCATCAGGGTGGGGGACACTGAAGCTTTCTTT. Residues: CASSLIRVGDTEAFF.

The chain has TRBV12-3 or TRBV12-4 and TRBJ2-7, with TRBD2 matching 12 bases. Trimming cost V 5 bases and J 6 bases; bases outside gene matches: 5. CDR3 length: 14 amino acids. CDR3 sequence: CASSRLAGVSEQYF. The CDR3 region has the DNA TGTGCCAGCAGTCGACTAGCGGGAGTTAGCGAGCAGTACTTC.

The CDR3 coding sequence is TGTGCCAGCGGATATTCGGACTTTCAGCCCCAGCATTTT. Translated, it gives CASGYSDFQPQHF. The chain links TRBV6-6 to TRBJ1-5; D unclear. The CDR3 is made up of 13 amino acids. The germline V and J ends were trimmed by 8 bases and 6 bases, with 14 bases remaining between them. The germline V gene encodes CDR1 MNHNY and CDR2 SVGAGI (reference sequence).

The chain carries TRBV5-1 and TRBJ2-5; D is unclear. Looked up from germline, CDR1 is SGHRS and CDR2 is YFSETQ. This CDR3 region has 12 residues. The V end was cut by 0 bases, the J end by 5 bases, with 5 bases between. The CDR3 loop is CASSLVSETQYF. The CDR3 DNA sequence: TGCGCCAGCAGCTTGGTATCGGAGACCCAGTACTTC.

This chain uses TRBV29-1 with TRBJ1-1, with 8 bases fitting TRBD1. After removal of 3 bases from V and 4 bases from J, the junction contained 4 bases not matched to a gene. Germline CDR1 reads SQVTM; CDR2 reads ANQGSEA. The CDR3 consists of 13 residues. CDR3 sequence: CSVDTGGRTEAFF. The CDR3 bases are TGCAGCGTTGATACAGGGGGACGCACTGAAGCTTTCTTT.